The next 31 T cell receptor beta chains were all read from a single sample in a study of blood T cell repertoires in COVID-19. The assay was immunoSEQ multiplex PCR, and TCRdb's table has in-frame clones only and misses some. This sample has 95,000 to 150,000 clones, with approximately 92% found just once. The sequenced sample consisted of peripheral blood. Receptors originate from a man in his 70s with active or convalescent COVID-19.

The CDR3 loop reads CASRSEGEQFF. Here the CDR3 DNA reads TGTGCCAGCAGAAGTGAGGGCGAGCAGTTCTTC. This rearrangement joins TRBV11-3 to TRBJ2-1; weak D call: TRBD2 (5 bases). This CDR3 comprises 11 residues. Trimming pared 6 bases from V and 10 bases from J, leaving 10 bases between. CDR1 and CDR2 from the germline V gene are SGHNT and YENEEA.

The CDR3 DNA sequence: TGTGCCACCTTCCCCTCCGCACCCCTCCACTTT. Translation: CATFPSAPLHF. The chain joins TRBV6-5 to TRBJ1-6; unclear D gene. The CDR3 is 11 amino acids. The V end was cut by 10 bases, the J end by 11 bases, with 12 bases between. Germline CDR1 is MNHEY and CDR2 is SVGAGI.

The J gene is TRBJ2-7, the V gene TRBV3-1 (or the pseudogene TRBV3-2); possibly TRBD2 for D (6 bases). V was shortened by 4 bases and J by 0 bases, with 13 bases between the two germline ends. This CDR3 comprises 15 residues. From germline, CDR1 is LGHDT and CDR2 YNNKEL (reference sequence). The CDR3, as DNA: TGTGCCAGCAGCCCCCCGGGACTTAACTCCTACGAGCAGTACTTC. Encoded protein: CASSPPGLNSYEQYF.

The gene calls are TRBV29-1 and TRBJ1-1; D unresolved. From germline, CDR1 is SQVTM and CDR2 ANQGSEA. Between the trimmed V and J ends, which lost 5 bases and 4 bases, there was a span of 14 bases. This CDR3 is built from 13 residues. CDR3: CSVSRGEGTEAFF. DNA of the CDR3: TGCAGCGTTTCTCGGGGAGAGGGCACTGAAGCTTTCTTT.

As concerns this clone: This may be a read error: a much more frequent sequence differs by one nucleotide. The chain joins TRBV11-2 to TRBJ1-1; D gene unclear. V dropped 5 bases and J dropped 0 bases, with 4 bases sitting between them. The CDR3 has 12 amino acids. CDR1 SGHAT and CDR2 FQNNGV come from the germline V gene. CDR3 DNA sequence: TGTGCCAGCAGCCCCATGAACACTGAAGCTTTCTTT. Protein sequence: CASSPMNTEAFF.

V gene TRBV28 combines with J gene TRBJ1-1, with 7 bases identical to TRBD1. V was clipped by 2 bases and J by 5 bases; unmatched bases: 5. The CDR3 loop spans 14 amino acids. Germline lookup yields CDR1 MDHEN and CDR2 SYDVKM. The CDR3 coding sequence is TGTGCCAGCAGTTTACCACAGGGGCGGACTGAAGCTTTCTTT. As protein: CASSLPQGRTEAFF.

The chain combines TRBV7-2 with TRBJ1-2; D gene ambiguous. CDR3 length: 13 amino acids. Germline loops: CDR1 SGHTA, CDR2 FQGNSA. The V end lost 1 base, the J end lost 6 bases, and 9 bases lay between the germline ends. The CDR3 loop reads CASSLGLADGYTF. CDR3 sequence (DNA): TGTGCCAGCAGCTTAGGATTGGCGGATGGCTACACCTTC.

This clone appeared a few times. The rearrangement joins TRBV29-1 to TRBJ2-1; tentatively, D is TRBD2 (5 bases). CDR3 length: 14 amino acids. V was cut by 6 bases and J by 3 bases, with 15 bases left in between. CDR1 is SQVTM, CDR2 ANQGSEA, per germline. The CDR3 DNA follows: TGCAGCGTCCCGCCCGGGATGGGCTACAATGAGCAGTTCTTC. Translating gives CSVPPGMGYNEQFF.

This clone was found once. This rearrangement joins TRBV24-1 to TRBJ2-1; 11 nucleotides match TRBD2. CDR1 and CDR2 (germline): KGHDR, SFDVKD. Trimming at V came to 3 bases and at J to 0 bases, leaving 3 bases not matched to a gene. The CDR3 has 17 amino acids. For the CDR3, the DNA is TGTGCCACCAGTGATGGGACTAGCGGTTACTCCTACAATGAGCAGTTCTTC. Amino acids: CATSDGTSGYSYNEQFF.

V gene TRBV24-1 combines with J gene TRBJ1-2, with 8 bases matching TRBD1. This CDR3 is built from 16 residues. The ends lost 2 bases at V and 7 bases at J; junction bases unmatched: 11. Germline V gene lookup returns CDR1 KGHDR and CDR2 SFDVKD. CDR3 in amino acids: CATSDSGSGGWAGYTF. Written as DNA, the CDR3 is TGTGCCACCAGTGATTCGGGGTCAGGGGGCTGGGCTGGCTACACCTTC.

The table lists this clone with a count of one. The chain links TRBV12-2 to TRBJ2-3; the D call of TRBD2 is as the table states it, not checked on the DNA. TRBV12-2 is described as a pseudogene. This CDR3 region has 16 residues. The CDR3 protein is CASRPETSGCTDTQYF. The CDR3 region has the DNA TGTGCAAGTCGCCCCGAGACTAGCGGGTGCACAGATACGCAGTATTTT.

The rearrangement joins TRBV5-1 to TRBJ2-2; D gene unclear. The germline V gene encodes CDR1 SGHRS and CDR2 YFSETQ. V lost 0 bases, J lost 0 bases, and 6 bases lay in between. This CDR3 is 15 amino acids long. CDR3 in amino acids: CASSLARSNTGELFF. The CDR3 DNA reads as TGCGCCAGCAGCTTGGCCAGATCGAACACCGGGGAGCTGTTTTTT.

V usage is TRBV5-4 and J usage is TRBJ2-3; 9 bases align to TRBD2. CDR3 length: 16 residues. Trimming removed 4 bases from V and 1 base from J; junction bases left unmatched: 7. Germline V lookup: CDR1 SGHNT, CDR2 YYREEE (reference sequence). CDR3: CASSPTSGWGTDTQYF. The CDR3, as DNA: TGTGCCAGCAGCCCTACTAGCGGGTGGGGCACAGATACGCAGTATTTT.

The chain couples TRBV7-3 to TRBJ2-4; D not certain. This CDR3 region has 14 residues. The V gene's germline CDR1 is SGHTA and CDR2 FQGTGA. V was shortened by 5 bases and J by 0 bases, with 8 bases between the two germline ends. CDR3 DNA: TGTGCCAGCAGCCTTGGCTTAGCCAAAAACATTCAGTACTTC. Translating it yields CASSLGLAKNIQYF.

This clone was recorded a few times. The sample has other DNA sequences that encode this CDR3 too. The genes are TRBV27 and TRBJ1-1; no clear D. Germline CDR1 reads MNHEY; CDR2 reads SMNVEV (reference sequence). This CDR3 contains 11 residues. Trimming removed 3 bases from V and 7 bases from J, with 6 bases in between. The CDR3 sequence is CASSFGGEAFF. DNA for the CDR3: TGTGCCAGCAGTTTTGGCGGTGAAGCTTTCTTT.

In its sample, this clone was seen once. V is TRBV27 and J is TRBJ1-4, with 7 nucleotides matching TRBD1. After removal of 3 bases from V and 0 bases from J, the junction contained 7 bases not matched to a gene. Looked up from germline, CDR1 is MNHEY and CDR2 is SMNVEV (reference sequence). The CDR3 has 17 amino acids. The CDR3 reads CASSFLQGTATNEKLFF. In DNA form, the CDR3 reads TGTGCCAGCAGTTTTCTACAGGGGACCGCAACTAATGAAAAACTGTTTTTT.

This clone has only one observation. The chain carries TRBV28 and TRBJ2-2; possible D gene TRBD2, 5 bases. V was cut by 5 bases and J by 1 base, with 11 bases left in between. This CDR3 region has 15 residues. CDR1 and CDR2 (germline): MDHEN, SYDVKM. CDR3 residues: CASSTRDMNTGELFF. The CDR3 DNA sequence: TGTGCCAGCAGTACACGGGATATGAACACCGGGGAGCTGTTTTTT.

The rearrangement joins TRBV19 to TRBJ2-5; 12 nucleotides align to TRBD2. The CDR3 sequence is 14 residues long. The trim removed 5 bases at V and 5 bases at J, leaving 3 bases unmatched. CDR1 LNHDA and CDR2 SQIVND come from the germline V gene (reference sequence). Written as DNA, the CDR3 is TGTGCCAGTAGTGTCCTAGCGGGAGGGGAGACCCAGTACTTC. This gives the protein CASSVLAGGETQYF.

CDR3 loop: CASSSTGESEAFF. The CDR3 DNA reads TGTGCCAGCAGCTCGACAGGGGAGTCTGAAGCTTTCTTT. This rearrangement joins TRBV7-3 to TRBJ1-1, with 8 bases fitting TRBD1. This CDR3 region has 13 residues. Germline V gene lookup returns CDR1 SGHTA and CDR2 FQGTGA. J lost 6 bases, V lost 4 bases, and 4 bases had no gene match.

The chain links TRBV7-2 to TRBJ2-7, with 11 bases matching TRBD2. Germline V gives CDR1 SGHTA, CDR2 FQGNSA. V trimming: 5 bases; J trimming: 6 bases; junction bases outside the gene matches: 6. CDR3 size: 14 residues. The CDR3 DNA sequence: TGTGCCAGCAGCCCCCTAGCGGGAGGTTTCGAGCAGTACTTC. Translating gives CASSPLAGGFEQYF.

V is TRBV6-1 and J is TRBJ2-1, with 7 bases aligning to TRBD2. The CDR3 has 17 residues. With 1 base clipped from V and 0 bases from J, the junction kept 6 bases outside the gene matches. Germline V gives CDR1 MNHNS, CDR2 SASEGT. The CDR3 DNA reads TGTGCCAGCAGTGAAGGAGTAGCGGGTTCCTCCTACAATGAGCAGTTCTTC. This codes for CASSEGVAGSSYNEQFF.

CDR3 DNA sequence: TGTGCCAGTAGTATTCGGGGACAGGGGACCGGGGAGCTGTTTTTT. Protein product: CASSIRGQGTGELFF. The gene calls are TRBV19 and TRBJ2-2; TRBD1 agrees at 10 bases. Germline V lookup: CDR1 LNHDA, CDR2 SQIVND (reference sequence). This CDR3 is 15 amino acids long. The J segment lost 5 bases and the V segment lost 3 bases, leaving 3 bases of the junction unmatched. The full variable domain, with the rest looked up from reference TRBV19 and TRBJ2-2, is DGGITQSPKYLFRKEGQNVTLSCEQNLNHDAMYWYRQDPGQGLRLIYYSQIVNDFQKGDIAEGYSVSREKKESFPLTVTSAQKNPTAFYLCASSIRGQGTGELFFGEGSRLTVL.

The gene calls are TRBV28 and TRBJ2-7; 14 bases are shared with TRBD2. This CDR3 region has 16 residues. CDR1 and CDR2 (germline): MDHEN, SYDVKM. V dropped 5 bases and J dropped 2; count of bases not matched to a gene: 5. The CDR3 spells CASSTRTSGGTYEQYF. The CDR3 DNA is TGTGCCAGCAGTACCCGGACTAGCGGGGGGACCTACGAGCAGTACTTC.

The CDR3 DNA reads as TGTGCCAGCTCACCACTCTTACAGGGGGCAGGGGAGCAGTACTTC. Encoded protein: CASSPLLQGAGEQYF. The chain joins TRBV18 to TRBJ2-7; 9 bases are a match to TRBD1. Germline CDR1 reads KGHSH; CDR2 reads LQKENI. This CDR3 spans 15 amino acids. The ends lost 1 base at V and 7 bases at J; junction bases unmatched: 8.

CDR3 DNA sequence: TGTGCCAGCAGTTCGGACCCTACAGGGTACAATGAGCAGTTCTTC. It codes for CASSSDPTGYNEQFF. The chain has TRBV6-5 and TRBJ2-1, with D tentatively TRBD1 (6 bases). Germline V gene lookup returns CDR1 MNHEY and CDR2 SVGAGI. V lost 4 bases and J lost 4, with 14 bases in between. This CDR3 spans 15 amino acids.

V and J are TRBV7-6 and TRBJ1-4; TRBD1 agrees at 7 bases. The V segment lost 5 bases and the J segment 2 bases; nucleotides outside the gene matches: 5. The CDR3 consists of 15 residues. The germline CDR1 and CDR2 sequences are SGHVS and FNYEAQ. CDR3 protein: CASSISGGTNEKLFF. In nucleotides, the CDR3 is TGTGCCAGCAGCATATCAGGGGGTACTAATGAAAAACTGTTTTTT.

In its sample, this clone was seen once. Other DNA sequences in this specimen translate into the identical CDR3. The CDR3 region is CASSYSEGNQPQHF. As DNA, the CDR3 is TGTGCCAGCAGTTACTCCGAGGGCAATCAGCCCCAGCATTTT. The chain uses TRBV6-6 and TRBJ1-5; D remains ambiguous. Per germline, CDR1 MNHNY and CDR2 SVGAGI (reference sequence). Trimming removed 0 bases at V and 2 bases at J, with 5 bases between. This CDR3 is 14 amino acids long.

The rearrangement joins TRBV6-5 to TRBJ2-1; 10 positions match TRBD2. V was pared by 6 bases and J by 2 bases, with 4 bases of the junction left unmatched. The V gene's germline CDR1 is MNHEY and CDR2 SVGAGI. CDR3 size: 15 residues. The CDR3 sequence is CASRPGTSAYNEQFF. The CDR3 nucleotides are TGTGCCAGCAGGCCCGGGACTAGCGCCTACAATGAGCAGTTCTTC.

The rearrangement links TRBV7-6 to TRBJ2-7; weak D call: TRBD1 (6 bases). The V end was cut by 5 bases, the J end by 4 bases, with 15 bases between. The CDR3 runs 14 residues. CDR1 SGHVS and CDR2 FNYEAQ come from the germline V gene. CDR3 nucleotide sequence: TGTGCCAGCAGCCCCCGACAGGTTGGTTACGAGCAGTACTTC. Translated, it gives CASSPRQVGYEQYF. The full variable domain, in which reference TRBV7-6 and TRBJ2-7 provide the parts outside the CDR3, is GAGVSQSPRYKVTKRGQDVALRCDPISGHVSLYWYRQALGQGPEFLTYFNYEAQQDKSGLPNDRFSAERPEGSISTLTIQRTEQRDSAMYRCASSPRQVGYEQYFGPGTRLTVT.

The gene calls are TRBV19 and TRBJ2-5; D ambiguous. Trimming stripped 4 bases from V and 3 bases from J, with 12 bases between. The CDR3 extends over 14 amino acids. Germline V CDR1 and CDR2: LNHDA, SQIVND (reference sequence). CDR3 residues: CASSRRHEEETQYF. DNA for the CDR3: TGTGCCAGTAGTAGAAGACACGAAGAAGAGACCCAGTACTTC.

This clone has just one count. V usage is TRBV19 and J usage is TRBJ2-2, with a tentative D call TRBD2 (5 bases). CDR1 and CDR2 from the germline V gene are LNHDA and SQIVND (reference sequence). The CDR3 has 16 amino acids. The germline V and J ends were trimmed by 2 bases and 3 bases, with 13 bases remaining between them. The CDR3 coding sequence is TGTGCCAGTAGTATATTGTTTAGCGTCGACACCGGGGAGCTGTTTTTT. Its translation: CASSILFSVDTGELFF.